These 25 T cell receptor beta chains were all obtained from the same sample, sequenced in a study of blood T cells in healthy people across ages. Sample-barcoded 5' priming and a J-beta primer mix drove a second PCR of about 6 to 12 cycles. TCRdb processed the 5' RACE reads anew with MiXCR; each CDR3 protein has one entry. This table has fewer than 2,000,000 distinct CDR3 sequences, about 32% appearing once. The sequenced sample consisted of blood. The receptors stem from a woman under 40 in good health.

This clonotype occurred a few times. The J gene is TRBJ2-5, the V gene TRBV7-6; 12 nucleotides agree with TRBD1. The germline V gene has CDR1 SGHVS and CDR2 FNYEAQ. V dropped 1 base and J dropped 11; count of bases not matched to a gene: 11. The CDR3 has 16 amino acids. CDR3 nucleotide sequence: TGTGCCAGCAGCTTAGTAGGGACAGGGGGCGCGGGTGAGCAGTACTTC. Translating it yields CASSLVGTGGAGEQYF.

This clonotype was seen more than once but under ten times. The chain couples TRBV5-1 to TRBJ2-3; the match to TRBD2 covers 7 bases. CDR3 length equals 17 residues. V was clipped by 2 bases and J by 0 bases; unmatched bases: 9. CDR1 and CDR2 (germline): SGHRS, YFSETQ. This CDR3 reads CASSFVILADSTDTQYF. The CDR3 bases are TGCGCCAGCAGCTTTGTCATCCTAGCGGATAGCACAGATACGCAGTATTTT.

The chain couples TRBV7-2 to TRBJ1-2; weak D call: TRBD1 (6 bases). The CDR3 consists of 17 residues. V lost 0 bases, J lost 1 base, and 15 bases lay in between. Germline V gene data show CDR1 as SGHTA and CDR2 as FQGNSA. The DNA of the CDR3 is TGTGCCAGCAGCTTAGCCGGTGAGGGGGTCGGTAACTATGGCTACACCTTC. This codes for CASSLAGEGVGNYGYTF. Together with reference TRBV7-2 and TRBJ1-2, the CDR3 gives the full variable domain: GAGVSQSPSNKVTEKGKDVELRCDPISGHTALYWYRQSLGQGLEFLIYFQGNSAPDKSGLPSDRFSAERTGGSVSTLTIQRTQQEDSAVYLCASSLAGEGVGNYGYTFGSGTRLTVV.

The chain employs TRBV5-1 and TRBJ1-6, with D perhaps matching TRBD1 (5 bases). V was clipped by 4 bases and J by 4 bases, with 12 bases between them. The CDR3 spans 15 residues. Germline CDR1 is SGHRS and CDR2 is YFSETQ. The CDR3 sequence is CASSTTGVYNSPLHF. For the CDR3, the DNA is TGCGCCAGCAGCACCACAGGAGTTTATAATTCACCCCTCCACTTT.

This clonotype was counted a few times. The chain joins TRBV20-1 to TRBJ1-1; D perhaps matches TRBD1 (5 bases). Germline V gene lookup returns CDR1 DFQATT and CDR2 SNEGSKA (reference sequence). The CDR3 consists of 13 residues. Trimming cost V 7 bases and J 4 bases, with 16 bases left between them. The CDR3 loop reads CSVTSRVGTEAFF. The DNA of the CDR3 is TGCAGTGTTACATCCAGGGTCGGCACTGAAGCTTTCTTT.

This clonotype was counted between two and nine times. The chain is built from TRBV27 and TRBJ1-2, with D perhaps matching TRBD1 (5 bases). The CDR3 consists of 14 residues. Germline V gene data show CDR1 as MNHEY and CDR2 as SMNVEV (reference sequence). V was shortened by 6 bases and J by 1 base, with 12 bases between the two germline ends. The CDR3 spells CASRERGGNYGYTF. CDR3 DNA: TGTGCCAGCAGGGAAAGGGGCGGTAACTATGGCTACACCTTC.

Notes on this clonotype: Sequence at one end of the junction differs from germline and may be a read error. The chain employs TRBV29-1 and TRBJ2-1; D remains ambiguous. The germline gives CDR1 SQVTM, CDR2 ANQGSEA. This CDR3 has 16 amino acids. Here the CDR3 DNA reads TGCAGCGTTGACGGGCTCGTGTCGGTCGTTGGCAATGAGCGGTTCTTC. The encoded protein is CSVDGLVSVVGNERFF.

This clonotype has a count of ten or more. The chain is built from TRBV29-1 and TRBJ1-1; no reliable D call. Germline values: CDR1 SQVTM, CDR2 ANQGSEA. V was pared by 6 bases and J by 4 bases, with 12 bases between. The CDR3 runs to 12 residues. Here the CDR3 DNA reads TGCAGCGTCCAGCCAGACCTCACTGAAGCTTTCTTT. Its translation is CSVQPDLTEAFF. The full variable domain, completed using reference TRBV29-1 and TRBJ1-1, is SAVISQKPSRDICQRGTSLTIQCQVDSQVTMMFWYRQQPGQSLTLIATANQGSEATYESGFVIDKFPISRPNLTFSTLTVSNMSPEDSSIYLCSVQPDLTEAFFGQGTRLTVV.

This chain uses TRBV29-1 with TRBJ1-1; a weak D match, TRBD1 (5 bases). The CDR3 sequence is 13 residues long. Trimming cost V 3 bases and J 5 bases, with 13 bases left between them. The germline V gene has CDR1 SQVTM and CDR2 ANQGSEA. DNA for the CDR3: TGCAGCGTTGAGCCAGGGCCGGGAACTGAAGCTTTCTTT. Translated, it gives CSVEPGPGTEAFF.

The chain joins TRBV27 to TRBJ1-2, with D maybe TRBD1 (5 bases). The V end lost 3 bases, the J end lost 4 bases, and 9 bases lay between the germline ends. From germline, CDR1 is MNHEY and CDR2 SMNVEV (reference sequence). CDR3 size: 13 residues. The CDR3 here is CASSFRAAYGYTF. DNA for the CDR3: TGTGCCAGCAGTTTCAGGGCCGCCTATGGCTACACCTTC.

This chain connects TRBV11-1 to TRBJ2-3, with 9 bases identical to TRBD2. This CDR3 is built from 16 residues. With 5 bases clipped from V and 0 bases from J, the junction kept 6 bases outside the gene matches. Looked up from germline, CDR1 is SGHAT and CDR2 is FQDESV (reference sequence). CDR3 coding DNA: TGTGCCAGCAGCCCCCCGCTAGCGGGGAGCACAGATACGCAGTATTTT. Amino acids: CASSPPLAGSTDTQYF.

The chain joins TRBV7-8 to TRBJ2-1; D is uncertain. V was shortened by 8 bases and J by 8 bases, with 10 bases between the two germline ends. This CDR3 contains 11 residues. CDR1 and CDR2 (germline): SGHVS, FQNEAQ. The CDR3 region has the DNA TGTGCCAGCCAAGCGACGGATGAGCAGTTCTTC. It is translated as CASQATDEQFF.

This clonotype was observed a handful of times. The CDR3 DNA sequence: TGTGCCAGCAGCCCACTCGGACCGGCTAACTACGAGCAGTACTTC. Translation: CASSPLGPANYEQYF. V gene TRBV4-2 combines with J gene TRBJ2-7, with no clear D. This CDR3 contains 15 residues. CDR1 and CDR2 (germline): LGHNA, YNFKEQ. Deletions cut 4 bases from V and 3 bases from J, with 16 bases between.

The J gene is TRBJ2-3, the V gene TRBV5-5; 11 positions agree with TRBD1. After removal of 2 bases from V and 3 bases from J, the junction contained 5 bases not matched to a gene. This CDR3 is 16 amino acids long. Germline loops: CDR1 SGHKS, CDR2 YYEKEE (reference sequence). The CDR3 reads CASSFSGQGVTDTQYF. DNA of the CDR3: TGTGCCAGCAGCTTCTCGGGACAGGGGGTGACAGATACGCAGTATTTT.

This clonotype was counted at least ten times. The rearrangement joins TRBV20-1 to TRBJ2-7; 8 bases map to TRBD2. CDR1 DFQATT and CDR2 SNEGSKA come from the germline V gene (reference sequence). The CDR3 spans 14 residues. The trim removed 6 bases at V and 2 bases at J, leaving 9 bases unmatched. The CDR3 DNA is TGCAGTGCCAACTACCGTAGCGGGGCCTACGAGCAGTACTTC. This translates into CSANYRSGAYEQYF.

The chain carries TRBV7-9 and TRBJ1-1; D is perhaps TRBD1 (6 bases). CDR1 is SEHNR, CDR2 FQNEAQ, per germline (reference sequence). V gave up 8 bases and J gave up 3 bases, with 22 bases separating them. CDR3 length: 16 residues. The CDR3 reads CASPEALQGKDTEAFF. In DNA, the CDR3 is TGTGCCAGCCCCGAGGCCTTACAGGGAAAAGACACTGAAGCTTTCTTT.

This rearrangement joins TRBV12-3 or TRBV12-4 to TRBJ2-7; D is unresolved. The ends were cut back, 5 bases at V and 0 bases at J, with 14 bases in the middle. This CDR3 has 15 amino acids. CDR3 coding DNA: TGTGCCAGCAGTAACTCGGGTGTTAGCTCCTACGAGCAGTACTTC. Translating it yields CASSNSGVSSYEQYF.

Only a few counts were recorded for this clonotype. The chain couples TRBV4-1 to TRBJ1-2; D remains ambiguous. Per germline, CDR1 MGHRA and CDR2 YSYEKL. The CDR3 sequence is 14 residues long. V gave up 0 bases and J gave up 8 bases, with 13 bases separating them. DNA of the CDR3: TGCGCCAGCAGCCAAGATGGTATTGGGTTCGGCTACACCTTC. Translating gives CASSQDGIGFGYTF.

This sequence joins TRBV7-9 and TRBJ1-1; D is perhaps TRBD1 (5 bases). CDR1 and CDR2 (germline): SEHNR, FQNEAQ (reference sequence). V lost 3 bases to trimming and J lost 4 bases, with 9 bases between them. This CDR3 is 13 amino acids long. In nucleotides, the CDR3 is TGTGCCAGCAGCTTGAAGGGGAGCACTGAAGCTTTCTTT. Residues: CASSLKGSTEAFF.

Ten or more counts support this clonotype. This chain joins TRBV4-1 and TRBJ1-2; 7 bases agree with TRBD1. The V gene end was trimmed by 0 bases and the J gene end by 4 bases; junction bases not matched to a gene: 5. The CDR3 loop spans 15 amino acids. CDR1 is MGHRA, CDR2 YSYEKL, per germline. DNA for the CDR3: TGCGCCAGCAGCCAAGATAGGGGGCGCGGCTATGGCTACACCTTC. Its translation is CASSQDRGRGYGYTF.

The chain carries TRBV7-3 and TRBJ2-3; D not certain. Trimming removed 5 bases from V and 1 base from J, with 7 bases in between. Germline V gene data show CDR1 as SGHTA and CDR2 as FQGTGA. There are 13 residues in the CDR3. The CDR3 DNA follows: TGTGCCAGCAGCAAAATACGCACAGATACGCAGTATTTT. This codes for CASSKIRTDTQYF. The variable domain in full, completed from reference TRBV7-3 and TRBJ2-3, reads GAGVSQTPSNKVTEKGKYVELRCDPISGHTALYWYRQSLGQGPEFLIYFQGTGAADDSGLPNDRFFAVRPEGSVSTLKIQRTERGDSAVYLCASSKIRTDTQYFGPGTRLTVL.

V is TRBV28 and J is TRBJ1-2; 7 bases are a match to TRBD1. From germline, CDR1 is MDHEN and CDR2 SYDVKM. With V trimmed by 8 bases and J by 7 bases, 10 bases remained unmatched. CDR3 length equals 13 residues. CDR3 DNA: TGTGCCAGCCTCACCTCGAGGGGGCTTGGCTACACCTTC. It is translated as CASLTSRGLGYTF.

The chain combines TRBV5-5 with TRBJ2-2, with D hard to call. The V gene lost 0 bases and the J gene lost 4 bases, with 7 bases spanning the gap. The CDR3 contains 14 residues. CDR1 SGHKS and CDR2 YYEKEE come from the germline V gene (reference sequence). The CDR3: CASSLGWGTGELFF. The DNA of the CDR3 is TGTGCCAGCAGCTTGGGCTGGGGCACCGGGGAGCTGTTTTTT.

The chain carries TRBV20-1 and TRBJ1-2, with D possibly matching TRBD1 (5 bases). Per the germline V gene, CDR1 is DFQATT and CDR2 is SNEGSKA (reference sequence). With 3 bases removed from V and 7 bases from J, the gap between germline ends came to 12 bases. CDR3 length: 12 amino acids. The CDR3 region is CSARKGSSGYTF. CDR3 coding DNA: TGCAGTGCTAGGAAGGGGAGCAGTGGCTACACCTTC.

To note about this clonotype: One base away lies a much larger clone, so this may be a sequencing read error. The chain has TRBV7-2 and TRBJ2-7, with a weak D call TRBD2 (5 bases). CDR3 size: 14 residues. Trimming removed 2 bases from V and 0 bases from J, with 8 bases in between. CDR1 and CDR2 (germline): SGHTA, FQGNSA. The chain's CDR3 is CTSSLYSDSYEQYF. CDR3 coding DNA: TGTACCAGCAGCTTATATAGCGACTCCTACGAGCAGTACTTC.